The T cell receptor beta chain under discussion was sequenced for a study of identical twins. Broader study findings: Cross-sectional statistics underpinned the conclusions; the same donors were not followed.

TCRdb processed the 5' RACE reads anew with MiXCR; each CDR3 protein has one entry. The table includes roughly 1.6 million distinct CDR3 sequences, around 29% detected once. CDR3 length: 16 amino acids. The V segment lost 1 base and the J segment 6 bases; nucleotides outside the gene matches: 8. Germline V gene lookup returns CDR1 SGHRS and CDR2 YFSETQ. With respect to this clonotype: Its antigen is not identified. A much larger clone sits a single nucleotide away, making a read error possible.

The sequencing sample was made of cord blood. The chain has TRBV5-1 and TRBJ2-1; TRBD2 matches 9 bases. The sequence derives from a newborn girl in good health. CDR3 in amino acids: CASSLLGLARCNEQFF. DNA for the CDR3: TGCGCCAGCAGCTTGCTCGGACTAGCGCGGTGCAATGAGCAGTTCTTC.